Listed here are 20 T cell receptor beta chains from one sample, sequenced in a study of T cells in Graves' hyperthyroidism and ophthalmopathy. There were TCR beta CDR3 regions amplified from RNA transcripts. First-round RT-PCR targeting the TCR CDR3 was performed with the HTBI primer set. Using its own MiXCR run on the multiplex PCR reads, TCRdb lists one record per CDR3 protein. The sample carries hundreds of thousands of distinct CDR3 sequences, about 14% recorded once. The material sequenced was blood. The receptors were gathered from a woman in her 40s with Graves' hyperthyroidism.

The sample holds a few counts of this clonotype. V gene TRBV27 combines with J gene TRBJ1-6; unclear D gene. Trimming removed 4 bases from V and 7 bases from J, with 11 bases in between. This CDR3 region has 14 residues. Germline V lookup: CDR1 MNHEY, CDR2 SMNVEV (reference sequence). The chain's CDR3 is CASSSVNSNSPLHF. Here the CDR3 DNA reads TGTGCCAGCAGTTCTGTCAACTCGAATTCACCCCTCCACTTT.

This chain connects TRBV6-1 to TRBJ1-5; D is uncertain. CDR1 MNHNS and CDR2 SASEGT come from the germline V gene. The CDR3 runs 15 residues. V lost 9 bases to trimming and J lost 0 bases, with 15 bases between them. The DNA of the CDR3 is TGTGCCAGTACCGAGAGCCAGCATAGCAATCAGCCCCAGCATTTT. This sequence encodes CASTESQHSNQPQHF.

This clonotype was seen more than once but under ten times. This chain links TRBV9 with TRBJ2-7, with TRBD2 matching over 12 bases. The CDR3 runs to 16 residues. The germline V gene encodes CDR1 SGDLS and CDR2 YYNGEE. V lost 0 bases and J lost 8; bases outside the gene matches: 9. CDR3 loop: CASSVGATSGGVQQYF. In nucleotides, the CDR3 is TGTGCCAGCAGCGTAGGAGCGACTAGCGGGGGCGTACAGCAGTACTTC.

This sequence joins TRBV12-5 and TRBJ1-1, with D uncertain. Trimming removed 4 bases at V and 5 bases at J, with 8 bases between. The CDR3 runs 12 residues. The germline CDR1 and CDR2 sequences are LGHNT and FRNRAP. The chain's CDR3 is CASGYMSTEAFF. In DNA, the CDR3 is TGTGCTAGTGGTTACATGAGTACTGAAGCTTTCTTT.

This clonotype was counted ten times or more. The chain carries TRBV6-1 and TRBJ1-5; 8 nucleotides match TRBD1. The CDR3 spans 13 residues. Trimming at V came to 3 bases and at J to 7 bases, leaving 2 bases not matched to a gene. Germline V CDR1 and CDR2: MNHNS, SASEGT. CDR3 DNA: TGTGCCAGCAGTGATGCAGGGGGCCAGCCCCAGCATTTT. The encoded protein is CASSDAGGQPQHF.

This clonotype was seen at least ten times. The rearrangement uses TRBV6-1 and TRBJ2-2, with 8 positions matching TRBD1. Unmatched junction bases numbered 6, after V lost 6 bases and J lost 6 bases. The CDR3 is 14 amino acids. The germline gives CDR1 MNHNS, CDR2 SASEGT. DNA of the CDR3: TGTGCCAGCAGCAGTGGGACAGGCGCCGGGGAGCTGTTTTTT. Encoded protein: CASSSGTGAGELFF.

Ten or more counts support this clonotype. CDR3 amino acids: CASSLSTGGLYGYTF. DNA of the CDR3: TGTGCCAGCAGTTTATCGACAGGGGGGCTCTATGGCTACACCTTC. The rearrangement links TRBV28 to TRBJ1-2, with TRBD1 matching over 9 bases. In germline, CDR1 is MDHEN, CDR2 SYDVKM. The trim removed 1 base at V and 4 bases at J, leaving 4 bases unmatched. This CDR3 is built from 15 residues.

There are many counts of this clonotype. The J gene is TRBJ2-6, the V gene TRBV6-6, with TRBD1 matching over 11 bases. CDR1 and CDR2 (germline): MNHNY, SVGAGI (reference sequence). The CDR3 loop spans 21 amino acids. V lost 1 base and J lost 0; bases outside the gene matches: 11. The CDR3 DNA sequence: TGTGCCAGCAGTTACTTCTGGGACAGGGGGAATCCGGTCTCTGGGGCCAACGTCCTGACTTTC. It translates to CASSYFWDRGNPVSGANVLTF.

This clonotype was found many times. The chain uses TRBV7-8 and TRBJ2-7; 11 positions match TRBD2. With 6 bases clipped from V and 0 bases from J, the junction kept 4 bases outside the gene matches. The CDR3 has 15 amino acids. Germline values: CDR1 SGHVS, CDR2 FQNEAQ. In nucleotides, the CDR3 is TGTGCCAGCAGGACCGGGACTAGCGGCTCCTACGAGCAGTACTTC. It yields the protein CASRTGTSGSYEQYF.

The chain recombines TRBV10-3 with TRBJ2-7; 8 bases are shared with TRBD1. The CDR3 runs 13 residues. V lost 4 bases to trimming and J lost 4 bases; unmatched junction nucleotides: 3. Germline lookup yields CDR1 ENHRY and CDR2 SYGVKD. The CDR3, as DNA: TGTGCCATCAGTGCGGGACAGGAGTACGAGCAGTACTTC. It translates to CAISAGQEYEQYF.

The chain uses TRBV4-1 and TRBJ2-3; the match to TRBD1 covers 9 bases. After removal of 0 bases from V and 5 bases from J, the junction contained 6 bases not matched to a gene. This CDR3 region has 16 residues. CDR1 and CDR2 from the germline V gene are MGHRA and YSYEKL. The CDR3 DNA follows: TGCGCCAGCAGCCAAGATACAGGGGGCTTCATAGATACGCAGTATTTT. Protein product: CASSQDTGGFIDTQYF.

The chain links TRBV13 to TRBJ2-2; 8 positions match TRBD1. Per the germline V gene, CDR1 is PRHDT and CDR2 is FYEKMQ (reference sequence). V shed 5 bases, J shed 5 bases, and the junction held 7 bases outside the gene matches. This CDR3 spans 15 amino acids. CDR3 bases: TGTGCCAGCAGCGCGGACAGGGACCCGACCGGGGAGCTGTTTTTT. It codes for CASSADRDPTGELFF.

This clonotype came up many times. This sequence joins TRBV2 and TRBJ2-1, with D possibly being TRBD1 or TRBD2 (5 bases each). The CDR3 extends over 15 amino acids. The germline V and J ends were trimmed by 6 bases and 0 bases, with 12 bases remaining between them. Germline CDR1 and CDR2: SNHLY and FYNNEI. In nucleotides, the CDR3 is TGTGCCAGCAGAAGGGACGGAAGCTCCTACAATGAGCAGTTCTTC. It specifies CASRRDGSSYNEQFF.

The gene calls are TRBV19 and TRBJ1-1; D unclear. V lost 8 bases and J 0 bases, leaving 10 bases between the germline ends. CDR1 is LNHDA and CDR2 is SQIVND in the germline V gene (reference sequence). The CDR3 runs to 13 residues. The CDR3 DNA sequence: TGTGCCAGTTACCACGGTTTGAACACTGAAGCTTTCTTT. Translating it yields CASYHGLNTEAFF. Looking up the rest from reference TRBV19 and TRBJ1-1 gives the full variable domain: DGGITQSPKYLFRKEGQNVTLSCEQNLNHDAMYWYRQDPGQGLRLIYYSQIVNDFQKGDIAEGYSVSREKKESFPLTVTSAQKNPTAFYLCASYHGLNTEAFFGQGTRLTVV.

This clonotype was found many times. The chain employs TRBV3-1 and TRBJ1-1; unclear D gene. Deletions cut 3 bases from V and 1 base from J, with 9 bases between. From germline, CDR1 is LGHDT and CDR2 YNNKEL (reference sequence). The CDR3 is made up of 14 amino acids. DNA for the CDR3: TGTGCCAGCAGCCAGCCCGGGTGGAACACTGAAGCTTTCTTT. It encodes CASSQPGWNTEAFF.

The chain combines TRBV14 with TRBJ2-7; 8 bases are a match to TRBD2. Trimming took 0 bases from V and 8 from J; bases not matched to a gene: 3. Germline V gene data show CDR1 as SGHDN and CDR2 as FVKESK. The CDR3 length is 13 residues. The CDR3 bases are TGTGCCAGCAGCCAAGAGCGGGGGGCGAAGCAGTACTTC. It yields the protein CASSQERGAKQYF. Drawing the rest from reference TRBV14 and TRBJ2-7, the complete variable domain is EAGVTQFPSHSVIEKGQTVTLRCDPISGHDNLYWYRRVMGKEIKFLLHFVKESKQDESGMPNNRFLAERTGGTYSTLKVQPAELEDSGVYFCASSQERGAKQYFGPGTRLTVT.

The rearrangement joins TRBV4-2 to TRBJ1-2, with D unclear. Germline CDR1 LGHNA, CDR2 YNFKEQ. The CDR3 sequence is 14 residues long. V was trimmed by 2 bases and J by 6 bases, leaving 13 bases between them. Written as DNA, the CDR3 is TGTGCCAGCAGCCAACTGACGGAGTCGCATGGCTACACCTTC. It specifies CASSQLTESHGYTF.

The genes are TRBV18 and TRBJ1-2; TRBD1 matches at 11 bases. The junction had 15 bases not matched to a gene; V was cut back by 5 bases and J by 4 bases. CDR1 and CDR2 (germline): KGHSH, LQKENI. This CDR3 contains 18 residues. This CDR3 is CASSSTDPYGTGGYGYTF. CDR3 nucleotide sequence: TGTGCCAGCTCATCGACAGACCCGTATGGGACAGGGGGCTATGGCTACACCTTC. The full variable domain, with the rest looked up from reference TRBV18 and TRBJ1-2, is NAGVMQNPRHLVRRRGQEARLRCSPMKGHSHVYWYRQLPEEGLKFMVYLQKENIIDESGMPKERFSAEFPKEGPSILRIQQVVRGDSAAYFCASSSTDPYGTGGYGYTFGSGTRLTVV.

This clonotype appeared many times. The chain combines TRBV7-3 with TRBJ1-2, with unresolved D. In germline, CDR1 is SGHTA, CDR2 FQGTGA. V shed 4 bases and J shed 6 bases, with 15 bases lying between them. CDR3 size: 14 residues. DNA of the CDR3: TGTGCCAGCAGCTCAAGAGACAAGAGCCATGGCTACACCTTC. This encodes CASSSRDKSHGYTF.

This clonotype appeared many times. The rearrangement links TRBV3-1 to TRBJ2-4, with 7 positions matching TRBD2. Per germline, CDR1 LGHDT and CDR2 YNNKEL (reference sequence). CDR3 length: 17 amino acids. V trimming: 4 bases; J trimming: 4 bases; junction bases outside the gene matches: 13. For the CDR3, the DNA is TGTGCCAGCAGCCCTAAGGAATGGGCTAGCGGAAAAAACATTCAGTACTTC. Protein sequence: CASSPKEWASGKNIQYF.